What follows are 9 T cell receptor beta chains derived from one specimen sequenced in a study of vaccination effects on CD4 cells after COVID-19. No antigen has been identified for these receptors. Antigen-specific CD4+ T cells were expanded (with viral peptide pools) by the ViraFEST assay ahead of sequencing. Following 10 days of culture, CD4+ T cells were isolated. It was between March and December 2020 that the person had a SARS-CoV-2 infection confirmed by PCR. Assay used: immunoSEQ multiplex PCR; TCRdb lists only in-frame clones, some missing. This table has roughly 45,000 clones, around 72% appearing once. Sample: CD4+ T cells from PBMCs cultured with a peptide pool, taken before COVID-19 vaccination. These receptors were collected from a human donor who had a prior SARS-CoV-2 infection.

The V and J genes are TRBV7-2 and TRBJ1-4; D perhaps matches TRBD1 (5 bases). V was clipped by 2 bases and J by 7 bases, with 14 bases between them. The CDR3 is 15 amino acids. CDR1 SGHTA and CDR2 FQGNSA come from the germline V gene. CDR3: CASSLFAGLSEKLFF. The CDR3 region has the DNA TGTGCCAGCAGCTTATTTGCAGGGCTGTCTGAAAAACTGTTTTTT.

This clone was seen a handful of times. V usage is TRBV6-1 and J usage is TRBJ2-1; D not resolved. From germline, CDR1 is MNHNS and CDR2 SASEGT. V was shortened by 2 bases and J by 8 bases, with 7 bases between the two germline ends. CDR3 length: 12 amino acids. CDR3 sequence reads: CASSEIGDEQFF. Here the CDR3 DNA reads TGTGCCAGCAGTGAAATTGGTGATGAGCAGTTCTTC.

This clone came up once. The V gene is TRBV19, the J gene TRBJ1-5, with D possibly being TRBD1 (5 bases). V shed 1 base and J shed 5 bases, with 15 bases lying between them. Looked up from germline, CDR1 is LNHDA and CDR2 is SQIVND (reference sequence). The length of the CDR3 is 16 residues. In DNA, the CDR3 is TGTGCCAGTAGTATAGGTCGGGGCGGAATTCATCAGCCCCAGCATTTT. It specifies CASSIGRGGIHQPQHF.

This clone has just a few counts. V usage is TRBV3-1 (or the pseudogene TRBV3-2) and J usage is TRBJ1-2, with a possible D match to TRBD1 (6 bases). From germline, CDR1 is LGHDT and CDR2 YNNKEL (reference sequence). V dropped 0 bases and J dropped 3 bases, with 11 bases sitting between them. The CDR3 runs 15 residues. CDR3 DNA: TGTGCCAGCAGCCAAGATGTGACAGGAGACTATGGCTACACCTTC. Amino acids: CASSQDVTGDYGYTF.

The chain joins TRBV7-2 to TRBJ2-7; 7 bases are shared with TRBD1. V shed 3 bases, J shed 7 bases, and the junction held 6 bases outside the gene matches. Per the germline V gene, CDR1 is SGHTA and CDR2 is FQGNSA. The CDR3 has 13 residues. The CDR3: CASSFDRAREQYF. CDR3 sequence (DNA): TGTGCCAGCAGCTTTGACAGGGCGCGAGAGCAGTACTTC.

The chain carries TRBV27 and TRBJ2-2; 8 nucleotides line up with TRBD2. CDR1 MNHEY and CDR2 SMNVEV come from the germline V gene (reference sequence). The CDR3 runs 16 residues. V dropped 6 bases and J dropped 8; count of bases not matched to a gene: 14. CDR3 amino acids: CASRVPGLGASGELFF. Here the CDR3 DNA reads TGTGCCAGCAGGGTCCCGGGACTAGGGGCGTCGGGGGAGCTGTTTTTT.

This clone turned up a few times. V and J are TRBV7-2 and TRBJ2-7; tentatively, D is TRBD1 (5 bases). V dropped 0 bases and J dropped 2 bases, with 5 bases sitting between them. The germline V gene encodes CDR1 SGHTA and CDR2 FQGNSA. CDR3 length: 13 amino acids. The CDR3 coding sequence is TGTGCCAGCAGCTTAGCAGGGGCCTACGAGCAGTACTTC. Amino acids: CASSLAGAYEQYF.

The chain couples TRBV10-3 to TRBJ2-6; no clear D. Between the trimmed V and J ends, which lost 4 bases and 0 bases, there was a span of 4 bases. Germline V gene lookup returns CDR1 ENHRY and CDR2 SYGVKD. CDR3 length: 14 residues. The CDR3 is CAISASSGANVLTF. The CDR3 DNA follows: TGTGCCATCAGTGCGAGCTCTGGGGCCAACGTCCTGACTTTC.

V is TRBV11-1 and J is TRBJ2-3; unclear D gene. V lost 3 bases and J lost 2, with 3 bases in between. Germline CDR1 reads SGHAT; CDR2 reads FQDESV (reference sequence). The CDR3 is 12 amino acids. The CDR3 coding sequence is TGTGCCAGCAGCTTGATCACAGATACGCAGTATTTT. This codes for CASSLITDTQYF.